Presented here are 8 T cell receptor beta chains from one specimen sequenced in a study of chemoradiotherapy in HPV16-positive cancers. Here immunoSEQ multiplex PCR was the method, and the copy in TCRdb shows in-frame clones only, minus some. Of about 4,000 clones in the sample, around 75% were seen once. This specimen was taken from a patient who underwent chemoradiotherapy. The receptors derive from a human donor with HPV-associated anogenital cancer.

The J gene is TRBJ1-1, the V gene TRBV28; D gene ambiguous. Germline values: CDR1 MDHEN, CDR2 SYDVKM. Trimming took off 2 bases at V and 5 bases at J, with 12 bases between the two ends. The CDR3 has 14 residues. CDR3 DNA sequence: TGTGCCAGCAGTTTACACGGGTGGGGAACTGAAGCTTTCTTT. Its protein is CASSLHGWGTEAFF.

This chain links TRBV30 with TRBJ1-3; D unresolved. The CDR3 contains 12 residues. Deletions cut 5 bases from V and 2 bases from J, with 7 bases between. Germline assignment: CDR1 GTSNPN and CDR2 SVGIG (reference sequence). The CDR3 is CAWLGTGNTIYF. CDR3 DNA: TGTGCCTGGCTAGGGACTGGAAACACCATATATTTT.

CDR3 region: CASSLGFYVSRDTEAFF. In nucleotides, the CDR3 is TGTGCCAGCAGCTTGGGGTTTTACGTATCGAGGGACACTGAAGCTTTCTTT. The chain has TRBV5-6 and TRBJ1-1, with no clear D. Germline CDR1 SGHDT, CDR2 YYEEEE. The CDR3 is made up of 17 amino acids. With 0 bases removed from V and 3 bases from J, the gap between germline ends came to 18 bases.

The genes are TRBV5-4 and TRBJ1-3; unclear D gene. Germline CDR1 reads SGHNT; CDR2 reads YYREEE (reference sequence). The CDR3 sequence is 14 residues long. V lost 2 bases, J lost 0 bases, and 6 bases lay in between. The CDR3 region is CASSFWGSGNTIYF. CDR3 nucleotides: TGTGCCAGCAGCTTCTGGGGCTCTGGAAACACCATATATTTT.

The chain couples TRBV18 to TRBJ1-1; D remains unclear. This CDR3 region has 12 residues. CDR1 KGHSH and CDR2 LQKENI come from the germline V gene. Deletions cut 2 bases from V and 4 bases from J, with 5 bases between. This CDR3 is CASSPGSTEAFF. CDR3 nucleotides: TGTGCCAGCTCACCAGGGTCCACTGAAGCTTTCTTT. Full variable domain (missing parts from reference TRBV18 and TRBJ1-1): NAGVMQNPRHLVRRRGQEARLRCSPMKGHSHVYWYRQLPEEGLKFMVYLQKENIIDESGMPKERFSAEFPKEGPSILRIQQVVRGDSAAYFCASSPGSTEAFFGQGTRLTVV.

The chain's CDR3 is CASSFERAGGTQYF. The DNA for the CDR3 is TGTGCCAGCAGCTTCGAGCGCGCCGGGGGGACCCAGTACTTC. The rearrangement links TRBV5-6 to TRBJ2-5; maybe TRBD2 (6 bases). CDR1 SGHDT and CDR2 YYEEEE come from the germline V gene. CDR3 length: 14 amino acids. The V end lost 2 bases, the J end lost 7 bases, and 15 bases lay between the germline ends.

In nucleotides, the CDR3 is TGCGCCAGCAGCTTGAATGATCCGGGCTCGGGTGAAGCTTTCTTT. Its protein is CASSLNDPGSGEAFF. V and J are TRBV5-1 and TRBJ1-1; D ambiguous. CDR1 and CDR2 from the germline V gene are SGHRS and YFSETQ. This CDR3 has 15 amino acids. V was cut by 1 base and J by 7 bases, with 17 bases left in between.

The chain combines TRBV19 with TRBJ1-1; D remains unclear. Deletions cut 6 bases from V and 6 bases from J, with 14 bases between. The CDR3 is 13 residues long. Germline CDR1 LNHDA, CDR2 SQIVND (reference sequence). CDR3 region: CASSRRVTAEAFF. For the CDR3, the DNA is TGTGCCAGTAGCCGACGGGTTACCGCTGAAGCTTTCTTT.